Listed here is a single T cell receptor (beta chain). The antigen is undetermined. From germline, CDR1 is SGHTA and CDR2 FQGTGA. CDR3 length equals 13 residues. V shed 4 bases and J 6 bases; nucleotides not matched to a gene: 3. This entry belongs to a study of beta chain features in type 1 diabetes. Study summary: Age, gender, cell numbers and subset yield matched between patients and controls.

Of the isolated RNA, all was reverse transcribed, and so the sequenced material was expressed TCRB transcripts. Sequencing was performed with immunoSEQ multiplex PCR; in TCRdb, only in-frame clones are kept and a portion is missing. This table holds 550,000 to 850,000 clones, 13% found once. Whole-study findings and limits: Amplification by PCR could prefer shorter templates, with the same effect in patients and controls. People with Type 1 diabetes carried modestly yet significantly shorter TCRB CDR3s in all four CD4+ subsets.

This TCR derives from a man aged 18 to 35 with type 1 diabetes. The chain combines TRBV7-3 with TRBJ2-1, with 7 bases lining up with TRBD1. The sequenced sample consisted of naive CD4+ T cells from blood. In DNA, the CDR3 is TGTGCCAGCAGCTCCGACAGGGCCAATGAGCAGTTCTTC. Translating it yields CASSSDRANEQFF.